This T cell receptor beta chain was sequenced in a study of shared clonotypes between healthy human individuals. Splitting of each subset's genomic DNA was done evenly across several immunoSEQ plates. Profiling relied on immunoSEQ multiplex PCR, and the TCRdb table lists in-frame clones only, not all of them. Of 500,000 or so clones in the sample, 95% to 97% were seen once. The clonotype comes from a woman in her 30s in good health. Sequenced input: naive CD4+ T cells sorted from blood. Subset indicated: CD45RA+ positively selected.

Written as DNA, the CDR3 is TGTGCCAGCAGTTTGACCTCGGAGGGGCCCCAGCATTTT. It yields the protein CASSLTSEGPQHF. The V gene is TRBV7-9, the J gene TRBJ1-5; no firm D call. The germline V gene encodes CDR1 SEHNR and CDR2 FQNEAQ (reference sequence). V lost 6 bases to trimming and J lost 9 bases, with 15 bases between them. This CDR3 comprises 13 residues.